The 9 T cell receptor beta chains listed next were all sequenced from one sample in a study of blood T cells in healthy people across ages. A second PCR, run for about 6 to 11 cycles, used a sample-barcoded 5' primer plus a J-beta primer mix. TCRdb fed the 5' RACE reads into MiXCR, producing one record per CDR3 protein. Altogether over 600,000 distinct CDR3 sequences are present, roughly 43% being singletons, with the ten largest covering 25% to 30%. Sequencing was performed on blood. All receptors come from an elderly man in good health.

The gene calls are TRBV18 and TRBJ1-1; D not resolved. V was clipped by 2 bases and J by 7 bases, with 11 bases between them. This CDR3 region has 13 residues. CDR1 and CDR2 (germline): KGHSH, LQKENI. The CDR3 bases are TGTGCCAGCTCACCAGCCTACGAGGGTGAAGCTTTCTTT. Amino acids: CASSPAYEGEAFF.

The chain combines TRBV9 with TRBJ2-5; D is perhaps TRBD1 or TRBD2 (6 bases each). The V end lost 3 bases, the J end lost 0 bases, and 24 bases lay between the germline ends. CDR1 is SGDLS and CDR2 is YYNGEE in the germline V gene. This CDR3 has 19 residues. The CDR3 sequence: CASSADWGAAGANQETQYF. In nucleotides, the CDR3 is TGTGCCAGCAGCGCCGATTGGGGGGCCGCCGGGGCCAACCAAGAGACCCAGTACTTC.

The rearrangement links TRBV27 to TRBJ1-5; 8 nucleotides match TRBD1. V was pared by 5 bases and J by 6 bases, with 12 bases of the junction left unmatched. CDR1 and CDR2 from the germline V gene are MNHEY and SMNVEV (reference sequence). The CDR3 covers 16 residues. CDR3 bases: TGTGCCAGCAGTCCACATGTAACAGGGGGGAGTCAGCCCCAGCATTTT. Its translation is CASSPHVTGGSQPQHF.

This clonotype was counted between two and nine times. The CDR3: CASSEGGDFLYGYTF. CDR3 nucleotides: TGTGCCAGCAGTGAAGGGGGGGACTTTCTCTATGGCTACACCTTC. J is TRBJ1-2 and V is TRBV6-1; D is possibly TRBD1 (5 bases). The CDR3 totals 15 residues. V shed 1 base and J shed 4 bases, with 13 bases lying between them. Germline CDR1 MNHNS, CDR2 SASEGT.

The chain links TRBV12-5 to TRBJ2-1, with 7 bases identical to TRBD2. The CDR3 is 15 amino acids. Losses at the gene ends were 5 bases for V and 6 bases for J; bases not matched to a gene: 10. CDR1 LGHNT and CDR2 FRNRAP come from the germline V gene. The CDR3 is CASGLGLRGSNEQFF. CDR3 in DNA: TGTGCTAGTGGTCTAGGGTTACGCGGGAGCAATGAGCAGTTCTTC.

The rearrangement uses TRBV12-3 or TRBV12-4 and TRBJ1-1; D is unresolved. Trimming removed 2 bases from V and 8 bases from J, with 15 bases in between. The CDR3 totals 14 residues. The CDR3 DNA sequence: TGTGCCAGCAGTTTATTTCGACAAGATGGGGAAGCTTTCTTT. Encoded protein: CASSLFRQDGEAFF.

The CDR3 DNA is TGCAGTGTACCGGGACTTACAAATCAGCCCCAGCATTTT. Translation: CSVPGLTNQPQHF. This chain uses TRBV20-1 with TRBJ1-5; D might be TRBD1 (5 bases). Trimming shortened V by 7 bases and J by 4 bases, and 14 bases separated the two germline ends. Germline V gene data show CDR1 as DFQATT and CDR2 as SNEGSKA (reference sequence). This CDR3 comprises 13 residues.

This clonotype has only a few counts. CDR3 loop: CASGLSGGGETQYF. CDR3 nucleotide sequence: TGTGCCAGCGGATTATCAGGGGGAGGAGAGACCCAGTACTTC. J is TRBJ2-5 and V is TRBV27; a weak D match, TRBD1 (7 bases). The CDR3 has 14 residues. Germline V CDR1 and CDR2: MNHEY, SMNVEV (reference sequence). The V end lost 8 bases, the J end lost 4 bases, and 17 bases lay between the germline ends.

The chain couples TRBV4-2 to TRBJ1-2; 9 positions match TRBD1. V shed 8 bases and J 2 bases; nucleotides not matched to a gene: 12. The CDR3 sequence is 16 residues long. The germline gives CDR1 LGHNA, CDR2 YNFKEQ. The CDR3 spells CASGHPTGGGNYGYTF. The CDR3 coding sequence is TGTGCCAGCGGACATCCTACAGGGGGCGGAAACTATGGCTACACCTTC.